The entry below describes one T cell receptor beta chain. Its specificity is unknown. The germline V gene has CDR1 SNHLY and CDR2 FYNNEI. CDR3 length: 14 amino acids. Trimming cost V 0 bases and J 5 bases, with 10 bases left between them. This record comes from a study of cytomegalovirus exposure and HLA in healthy donors. General study results and limits: Earlier results showed most TCR beta V segments being productive about 90% or about 30% of the time.

In the PCR, 60 Vbeta and 13 Jbeta primers were used. The repertoire was sequenced with immunoSEQ multiplex PCR; TCRdb's copy has only in-frame clones and lacks some. The sample gives some 78,000 clones, roughly three quarters of which show up once; roughly 25% is in the top ten. The clonotype comes from a woman aged 45-65 years in good health and CMV-seropositive. The rearrangement joins TRBV2 to TRBJ1-2, with D unresolved. The specimen sequenced was PBMCs. The CDR3 is CASSEAGRTYGYTF. The CDR3 DNA reads as TGTGCCAGCAGTGAAGCGGGGAGAACTTATGGCTACACCTTC.